These 30 T cell receptor beta chains were all obtained from the same sample, sequenced in a study of T cells after yellow fever vaccination. TCRdb re-derived calls from the 5' RACE reads in MiXCR, one entry per CDR3 protein. The sample lists hundreds of thousands of distinct CDR3 sequences; approximately 12% were seen once. Material: PBMCs, obtained on the day of the yellow fever booster vaccination. These TCRs come from a young man who received the YFV17D yellow fever vaccine.

The V and J genes are TRBV5-4 and TRBJ2-7, with D uncertain. V was clipped by 3 bases and J by 4 bases, with 11 bases between them. CDR3 size: 13 residues. Per the germline V gene, CDR1 is SGHNT and CDR2 is YYREEE (reference sequence). CDR3 sequence reads: CASSSLVGYEQYF. In nucleotides, the CDR3 is TGTGCCAGCAGCTCTCTTGTGGGTTACGAGCAGTACTTC.

This chain uses TRBV12-3 or TRBV12-4 with TRBJ2-1; 14 nucleotides agree with TRBD2. CDR3 size: 14 residues. With 3 bases clipped from V and 10 bases from J, the junction kept 2 bases outside the gene matches. The CDR3 nucleotides read TGTGCCAGCAGTTTCGGACTAGCGGGAGGAGAGCAGTTCTTC. This gives the protein CASSFGLAGGEQFF.

Here the CDR3 DNA reads TGTGCCAGCAGTTTGGGTCCGGGACAGGGGGCCCGTGGCTACACCTTC. It codes for CASSLGPGQGARGYTF. The gene calls are TRBV27 and TRBJ1-2, with 12 positions matching TRBD1. The CDR3 is 16 amino acids. V gave up 3 bases and J gave up 7 bases; unmatched junction bases: 9. Germline V gives CDR1 MNHEY, CDR2 SMNVEV (reference sequence).

The chain links TRBV20-1 to TRBJ2-7; 8 positions agree with TRBD2. The CDR3 runs 12 residues. The V gene's germline CDR1 is DFQATT and CDR2 SNEGSKA (reference sequence). V gave up 6 bases and J gave up 12 bases; unmatched junction bases: 13. Written as DNA, the CDR3 is TGCAGTGCCTCCCCCGGTCAGCGGGAGACGTACTTC. Translation: CSASPGQRETYF.

The gene calls are TRBV5-2 and TRBJ2-5; the table's D call, TRBD2, was not checked against the DNA. TRBV5-2 is a known pseudogene. This CDR3 comprises 16 residues. The CDR3 sequence is CAGAVRVAGVRETQYF. The CDR3 DNA sequence: TGTGCCGGCGCGGTACGGGTAGCGGGAGTAAGAGAGACCCAGTACTTC.

In this sample, this clonotype turned up a few times. Germline and junction disagree at one end, which may indicate a read error. This chain links TRBV10-2 with TRBJ2-7; a possible D gene is TRBD2 (5 bases). The CDR3 sequence is 9 residues long. The germline V gene has CDR1 WSHSY and CDR2 SAAADI. CDR3 protein: CATLTLGDF. The CDR3 DNA reads as TGCGCCACACTGACACTCGGGGACTTC.

This clonotype was found a few times. The gene calls are TRBV15 and TRBJ2-1; D gene unclear. The CDR3 length is 14 residues. Germline V gives CDR1 LNHNV, CDR2 YYDKDF (reference sequence). Trimming cost V 1 base and J 0 bases, with 4 bases left between them. The CDR3 loop reads CATSRVGSYNEQFF. CDR3 nucleotide sequence: TGTGCCACCAGCAGAGTAGGCTCCTACAATGAGCAGTTCTTC.

The chain combines TRBV12-3 or TRBV12-4 with TRBJ2-7, with unresolved D. Trimming removed 5 bases at V and 2 bases at J, with 13 bases between. The CDR3 totals 14 residues. CDR3 in amino acids: CASSEPSTPYEQYF. The CDR3 coding sequence is TGTGCCAGCAGTGAACCGTCTACCCCCTACGAGCAGTACTTC.

The rearrangement uses TRBV6-2 or TRBV6-3 and TRBJ1-5, with D hard to call. Germline CDR1 and CDR2: MNHEY and SVGEGT. Trimming stripped 6 bases from V and 6 bases from J, with 12 bases between. This CDR3 is 13 amino acids long. The CDR3 loop reads CASRSLAGQPQHF. For the CDR3, the DNA is TGTGCCAGCAGATCCCTAGCGGGTCAGCCCCAGCATTTT.

This clonotype has only a few counts. The genes are TRBV7-2 and TRBJ2-7; 8 bases align to TRBD2. The J segment lost 3 bases and the V segment lost 7 bases, leaving 8 bases of the junction unmatched. Germline V gives CDR1 SGHTA, CDR2 FQGNSA. CDR3 length equals 14 residues. CDR3 in amino acids: CASTRPGGVYEQYF. The CDR3 nucleotides are TGTGCCAGCACCCGGCCGGGGGGGGTCTACGAGCAGTACTTC.

This chain connects TRBV6-1 to TRBJ2-3, with D perhaps matching TRBD1 (5 bases). This CDR3 has 13 residues. Germline CDR1 MNHNS, CDR2 SASEGT. With 6 bases removed from V and 6 bases from J, the gap between germline ends came to 13 bases. The CDR3 bases are TGTGCCAGCAGAGGACAAGGGTGGGATACGCAGTATTTT. This gives the protein CASRGQGWDTQYF.

This clonotype occurred a few times. The rearrangement joins TRBV10-3 to TRBJ1-1; no clear D gene. The V gene's germline CDR1 is ENHRY and CDR2 SYGVKD. Trimming pared 1 base from V and 3 bases from J, leaving 6 bases between. This CDR3 has 13 amino acids. For the CDR3, the DNA is TGTGCCATCAGTGAGTACGGGGACACTGAAGCTTTCTTT. As protein: CAISEYGDTEAFF.

This clonotype came up many times. This chain joins TRBV7-2 and TRBJ1-1; no definite D call. Trimming pared 5 bases from V and 4 bases from J, leaving 17 bases between. Looked up from germline, CDR1 is SGHTA and CDR2 is FQGNSA. This CDR3 region has 15 residues. The CDR3 coding sequence is TGTGCCAGCAGCCTTTATATCGGAACCCCCACTGAAGCTTTCTTT. As protein: CASSLYIGTPTEAFF.

The chain couples TRBV4-3 to TRBJ2-1; 9 bases map to TRBD1. V shed 1 base and J 5 bases; nucleotides not matched to a gene: 3. Germline V gives CDR1 LGHNA, CDR2 YSLEER. This CDR3 is built from 15 residues. This CDR3 is CASSQGTGANNEQFF. The DNA of the CDR3 is TGCGCCAGCAGCCAAGGGACAGGGGCCAACAATGAGCAGTTCTTC.

V is TRBV29-1 and J is TRBJ2-7; no clear D. The V end was cut by 3 bases, the J end by 0 bases, with 6 bases between. The CDR3 runs to 12 residues. From germline, CDR1 is SQVTM and CDR2 ANQGSEA. As DNA, the CDR3 is TGCAGCGTTGAGTGGAGCTCCTACGAGCAGTACTTC. Translated: CSVEWSSYEQYF.

This clonotype was observed a handful of times. The chain is built from TRBV20-1 and TRBJ2-7; D may match TRBD1 or TRBD2 (5 bases each). The germline V and J ends were trimmed by 5 bases and 3 bases, with 17 bases remaining between them. CDR1 and CDR2 from the germline V gene are DFQATT and SNEGSKA (reference sequence). The CDR3 sequence is 14 residues long. The CDR3 sequence: CSAVGGTKVYEQYF. CDR3 bases: TGCAGTGCTGTGGGTGGGACCAAGGTCTACGAGCAGTACTTC.

The table lists this clonotype with a few counts. The rearrangement uses TRBV25-1 and TRBJ1-5, with D unclear. This CDR3 contains 15 residues. The germline V gene has CDR1 MGHDK and CDR2 SYGVNS. The V and J ends lost 3 bases and 2 bases respectively, with 11 bases between them. Here the CDR3 DNA reads TGTGCCAGCAGTGAGGTGGGGATGGGCAATCAGCCCCAGCATTTT. It codes for CASSEVGMGNQPQHF.

This clonotype was observed a handful of times. The gene calls are TRBV27 and TRBJ2-2, with D possibly called TRBD1 or TRBD2 (5 bases each). The CDR3 spans 14 residues. CDR1 is MNHEY and CDR2 is SMNVEV in the germline V gene (reference sequence). V lost 7 bases and J lost 7, with 16 bases in between. In DNA, the CDR3 is TGTGCCAGCAATAAGGAGAGGGGATTCGGGGAGCTGTTTTTT. Its protein product is CASNKERGFGELFF.

This clonotype has ten or more counts. The rearrangement joins TRBV18 to TRBJ2-7; 9 nucleotides align to TRBD1. J lost 5 bases, V lost 6 bases, and 8 bases had no gene match. Germline CDR1 and CDR2: KGHSH and LQKENI. The length of the CDR3 is 14 residues. CDR3 amino acids: CASSPKTGGHEQYF. The CDR3 region has the DNA TGTGCCAGCTCCCCAAAAACAGGGGGCCACGAGCAGTACTTC.

The chain uses TRBV9 and TRBJ1-2; D gene uncertain. Trimming shortened V by 2 bases and J by 1 base, and 12 bases separated the two germline ends. The CDR3 contains 15 residues. The germline V gene has CDR1 SGDLS and CDR2 YYNGEE. The CDR3 sequence is CASSVEATFNYGYTF. For the CDR3, the DNA is TGTGCCAGCAGCGTTGAAGCAACCTTTAACTATGGCTACACCTTC. Full variable domain (rest looked up from reference TRBV9 and TRBJ1-2): DSGVTQTPKHLITATGQRVTLRCSPRSGDLSVYWYQQSLDQGLQFLIQYYNGEERAKGNILERFSAQQFPDLHSELNLSSLELGDSALYFCASSVEATFNYGYTFGSGTRLTVV.

This chain joins TRBV4-3 and TRBJ2-1; 11 positions match TRBD2. With V trimmed by 0 bases and J by 9 bases, 4 bases remained unmatched. Germline CDR1 LGHNA, CDR2 YSLEER. This CDR3 contains 15 residues. The CDR3: CASSQELAGAGEQFF. The CDR3, as DNA: TGCGCCAGCAGCCAAGAACTAGCGGGAGCGGGTGAGCAGTTCTTC.

This clonotype was counted ten times or more. The V gene is TRBV7-2, the J gene TRBJ2-2, with 10 nucleotides matching TRBD2. Germline V gene data show CDR1 as SGHTA and CDR2 as FQGNSA. Losses at the gene ends were 6 bases for V and 4 bases for J; bases not matched to a gene: 8. The CDR3 extends over 16 amino acids. The chain's CDR3 is CASREGGLATTGELFF. CDR3 DNA sequence: TGTGCCAGCAGGGAGGGGGGACTAGCGACCACCGGGGAGCTGTTTTTT.

The table lists this clonotype with a count of one. V usage is TRBV20-1 and J usage is TRBJ2-7; 7 bases align to TRBD2. The J segment lost 0 bases and the V segment lost 5 bases, leaving 7 bases of the junction unmatched. The CDR3 runs to 14 residues. From germline, CDR1 is DFQATT and CDR2 SNEGSKA (reference sequence). DNA of the CDR3: TGCAGTGCTGAGCGGGATCCGAGCTCCTACGAGCAGTACTTC. It encodes CSAERDPSSYEQYF.

This chain uses TRBV20-1 with TRBJ2-3; TRBD2 aligns across 9 bases. The CDR3 length is 15 residues. Trimming at V came to 2 bases and at J to 2 bases, leaving 5 bases not matched to a gene. Germline CDR1 is DFQATT and CDR2 is SNEGSKA (reference sequence). The CDR3 sequence: CSARTGTSFTDTQYF. The CDR3 DNA reads TGCAGTGCTAGAACCGGGACTAGCTTCACAGATACGCAGTATTTT.

This chain links TRBV5-4 with TRBJ2-2, with 10 positions matching TRBD2. Per germline, CDR1 SGHNT and CDR2 YYREEE (reference sequence). This CDR3 region has 16 residues. Trimming cost V 4 bases and J 7 bases; bases outside gene matches: 10. CDR3 sequence (DNA): TGTGCCAGCAGCCCCCCCAGCGGGAGGGCCGGCGGGGAGCTGTTTTTT. This gives the protein CASSPPSGRAGGELFF.

The rearrangement uses TRBV27 and TRBJ2-3, with unresolved D. The germline V and J ends were trimmed by 0 bases and 6 bases, with 10 bases remaining between them. CDR3 length: 14 amino acids. Germline V gene data show CDR1 as MNHEY and CDR2 as SMNVEV (reference sequence). CDR3 coding DNA: TGTGCCAGCAGTTTATCTACGGTCTCGGATACGCAGTATTTT. It is translated as CASSLSTVSDTQYF.

This clonotype was counted only a few times. This chain uses TRBV11-2 with TRBJ2-7, with D maybe TRBD2 (5 bases). CDR3 length: 13 residues. Looked up from germline, CDR1 is SGHAT and CDR2 is FQNNGV. With 4 bases removed from V and 4 bases from J, the gap between germline ends came to 11 bases. The chain's CDR3 is CASSYNPGYEQYF. The CDR3 region has the DNA TGTGCCAGCAGCTATAACCCGGGGTACGAGCAGTACTTC.

This clonotype was seen only a few times. This chain joins TRBV7-9 and TRBJ1-1, with TRBD1 as a possible D gene (6 bases). The CDR3 is made up of 14 amino acids. Per germline, CDR1 SEHNR and CDR2 FQNEAQ (reference sequence). With 4 bases removed from V and 1 base from J, the gap between germline ends came to 10 bases. CDR3 bases: TGTGCCAGCAGCTCCGAGACAGGGAACACTGAAGCTTTCTTT. Translating it yields CASSSETGNTEAFF.

V usage is TRBV9 and J usage is TRBJ2-7; D is tentatively TRBD1 or TRBD2 (5 bases each). Trimming left V 0 bases short and J 6 bases short, with 10 bases between. The CDR3 extends over 13 amino acids. CDR1 and CDR2 (germline): SGDLS, YYNGEE. CDR3 loop: CASSVGGPSEQYF. CDR3 coding DNA: TGTGCCAGCAGCGTAGGGGGACCCTCCGAGCAGTACTTC. The complete variable domain, with remaining parts taken from reference TRBV9 and TRBJ2-7, reads DSGVTQTPKHLITATGQRVTLRCSPRSGDLSVYWYQQSLDQGLQFLIQYYNGEERAKGNILERFSAQQFPDLHSELNLSSLELGDSALYFCASSVGGPSEQYFGPGTRLTVT.

CDR3 region: CASSFRGLGSGANVLTF. As DNA, the CDR3 is TGTGCCAGCAGCTTCCGGGGGTTGGGCTCTGGGGCCAACGTCCTGACTTTC. The V gene is TRBV7-3, the J gene TRBJ2-6; TRBD2 might be the D (6 bases). Trimming removed 3 bases at V and 0 bases at J, with 12 bases between. The CDR3 is 17 residues long. Germline-derived CDR1 and CDR2 are SGHTA and FQGTGA.